Below are 30 T cell receptor beta chains sequenced from a single sample in a study of T cell responses to AZD1222 COVID-19 vaccine. The table came from immunoSEQ multiplex PCR; TCRdb's copy has only in-frame clones and leaves some out. This sample has roughly 150,000 clones; roughly 90% occur once, and the top ten carry less than 1.6%. The specimen comprised peripheral blood, sampled 28 days after the second AZD1222 dose. The source of these receptors is an adult who received the AZD1222 COVID-19 vaccine.

The CDR3, as DNA: TGTGCCAGCAGCACAGGGGGCGGACGTGGCTACACCTTC. It encodes CASSTGGGRGYTF. V gene TRBV5-4 combines with J gene TRBJ1-2; TRBD1 aligns across 9 bases. This CDR3 spans 13 amino acids. The germline CDR1 and CDR2 sequences are SGHNT and YYREEE (reference sequence). V was pared by 4 bases and J by 7 bases, with 5 bases of the junction left unmatched.

The J gene is TRBJ1-1, the V gene TRBV11-3; D gene unclear. V was pared by 2 bases and J by 2 bases, with 6 bases between. CDR1 is SGHNT, CDR2 YENEEA, per germline. The CDR3 runs 13 residues. In DNA, the CDR3 is TGTGCCAGCAGCTTATCTGGAAACACTGAAGCTTTCTTT. The encoded protein is CASSLSGNTEAFF.

The rearrangement links TRBV28 to TRBJ1-5; D call uncertain. Looked up from germline, CDR1 is MDHEN and CDR2 is SYDVKM. Trimming removed 2 bases from V and 6 bases from J, with 14 bases in between. The CDR3 extends over 15 amino acids. The CDR3 is CASSLPWTGAQPQHF. CDR3 nucleotide sequence: TGTGCCAGCAGTTTACCGTGGACCGGAGCTCAGCCCCAGCATTTT.

This clone is a singleton in its sample. V gene TRBV6-1 combines with J gene TRBJ1-1; TRBD1 matches 7 bases. The CDR3 runs to 17 residues. CDR1 is MNHNS, CDR2 SASEGT, per germline. With 1 base clipped from V and 0 bases from J, the junction kept 8 bases outside the gene matches. The CDR3 sequence: CASSEGRQGGLNTEAFF. The CDR3 bases are TGTGCCAGCAGTGAAGGTAGACAGGGAGGCTTGAACACTGAAGCTTTCTTT.

The rearrangement links TRBV5-1 to TRBJ2-7, with 12 bases fitting TRBD2. Germline V CDR1 and CDR2: SGHRS, YFSETQ. The CDR3 has 14 residues. Trimming removed 3 bases from V and 3 bases from J; junction bases left unmatched: 1. The CDR3 sequence: CASSSLAGGYEQYF. The CDR3 nucleotides read TGCGCCAGCAGCTCACTAGCGGGGGGCTACGAGCAGTACTTC.

This clone was detected many times. This chain joins TRBV5-5 and TRBJ1-1; D perhaps matches TRBD1 (6 bases). Trimming cost V 4 bases and J 5 bases, with 15 bases left between them. The CDR3 is 14 amino acids. Germline V gene sequence: CDR1 SGHKS, CDR2 YYEKEE (reference sequence). CDR3 nucleotide sequence: TGTGCCAGCAGCCTGGGTGGGGGGCAAACTGAAGCTTTCTTT. Its protein is CASSLGGGQTEAFF.

This chain joins TRBV7-9 and TRBJ1-4; TRBD1 aligns across 10 bases. The trim removed 6 bases at V and 8 bases at J, leaving 6 bases unmatched. Germline values: CDR1 SEHNR, CDR2 FQNEAQ (reference sequence). The CDR3 runs 14 residues. CDR3 DNA sequence: TGTGCCAGCAGAGCCGGGACAGGGGTGGAAAAACTGTTTTTT. It yields the protein CASRAGTGVEKLFF.

Here the CDR3 reads CASTLTRDGRSKNIQYF. CDR3 coding DNA: TGCGCCAGCACCCTCACCCGGGACGGGCGGTCCAAAAACATTCAGTACTTC. V usage is TRBV23-1 and J usage is TRBJ2-4, with D perhaps matching TRBD1 or TRBD2 (5 bases each). TRBV23-1 is given ORF status, its function remaining uncertain. This CDR3 has 17 residues. Trimming stripped 7 bases from V and 2 bases from J, with 21 bases between.

This clone has only one observation. The chain uses TRBV3-1 (or the pseudogene TRBV3-2) and TRBJ1-1, with D unclear. The germline V and J ends were trimmed by 0 bases and 4 bases, with 3 bases remaining between them. CDR1 and CDR2 from the germline V gene are LGHDT and YNNKEL (reference sequence). CDR3 length: 12 amino acids. CDR3 sequence (DNA): TGTGCCAGCAGCCAAGAGGGCACTGAAGCTTTCTTT. Protein product: CASSQEGTEAFF.

The V gene is TRBV18, the J gene TRBJ2-1; maybe TRBD2 (5 bases). The CDR3 is 13 residues long. The V end was cut by 4 bases, the J end by 8 bases, with 12 bases between. Germline CDR1 KGHSH, CDR2 LQKENI. This chain's CDR3 is CASSLRAADEQFF. As DNA, the CDR3 is TGTGCCAGCTCACTAAGGGCAGCGGATGAGCAGTTCTTC. Filled out from reference TRBV18 and TRBJ2-1, the complete variable domain reads NAGVMQNPRHLVRRRGQEARLRCSPMKGHSHVYWYRQLPEEGLKFMVYLQKENIIDESGMPKERFSAEFPKEGPSILRIQQVVRGDSAAYFCASSLRAADEQFFGPGTRLTVL.

The chain is built from TRBV5-1 and TRBJ2-7; the match to TRBD2 covers 13 bases. V was clipped by 3 bases and J by 4 bases; unmatched bases: 4. The germline CDR1 and CDR2 sequences are SGHRS and YFSETQ. CDR3 length equals 15 residues. This CDR3 reads CASSSWTSGGYEQYF. The CDR3 region has the DNA TGCGCCAGCAGCTCCTGGACTAGCGGGGGTTACGAGCAGTACTTC.

This sequence joins TRBV5-6 and TRBJ2-1, with D perhaps matching TRBD1 (7 bases). The CDR3 length is 14 residues. Germline-derived CDR1 and CDR2 are SGHDT and YYEEEE. V gave up 2 bases and J gave up 7 bases, with 13 bases separating them. For the CDR3, the DNA is TGTGCCAGCAGCTTACAGGGGAGGCTTAATGAGCAGTTCTTC. Translating gives CASSLQGRLNEQFF.

J is TRBJ1-2 and V is TRBV6-4, with D perhaps TRBD1 (6 bases). The V gene lost 3 bases and the J gene lost 7 bases, with 21 bases spanning the gap. This CDR3 spans 16 amino acids. From germline, CDR1 is MRHNA and CDR2 SNTAGT. CDR3 in DNA: TGTGCCAGCAGTGAAAAACAGGGAATAGTAACAGCTGGCTACACCTTC. It translates to CASSEKQGIVTAGYTF.

The chain has TRBV27 and TRBJ2-1; no firm D call. Trimming cost V 3 bases and J 8 bases, with 14 bases left between them. The CDR3 spans 14 residues. From germline, CDR1 is MNHEY and CDR2 SMNVEV (reference sequence). The CDR3 DNA sequence: TGTGCCAGCAGTTTCCTCTGGGGTAGGGATGAGCAGTTCTTC. It specifies CASSFLWGRDEQFF.

This rearrangement joins TRBV19 to TRBJ1-3; D call uncertain. CDR3 length: 15 amino acids. Per germline, CDR1 LNHDA and CDR2 SQIVND (reference sequence). The ends were cut back, 8 bases at V and 0 bases at J, with 14 bases in the middle. Here the CDR3 DNA reads TGTGCCAGTTCTCTGACGGGGATCTCTGGAAACACCATATATTTT. It yields the protein CASSLTGISGNTIYF. Full variable domain (remainder filled in from reference TRBV19 and TRBJ1-3): DGGITQSPKYLFRKEGQNVTLSCEQNLNHDAMYWYRQDPGQGLRLIYYSQIVNDFQKGDIAEGYSVSREKKESFPLTVTSAQKNPTAFYLCASSLTGISGNTIYFGEGSWLTVV.

This rearrangement joins TRBV14 to TRBJ1-3; TRBD1 is a possible D gene (6 bases). V was shortened by 0 bases and J by 0 bases, with 12 bases between the two germline ends. This CDR3 comprises 17 residues. The germline gives CDR1 SGHDN, CDR2 FVKESK. The CDR3 nucleotides read TGTGCCAGCAGCCAAGACGTTCTGGACAGCTCTGGAAACACCATATATTTT. Translation gives CASSQDVLDSSGNTIYF.

This sequence joins TRBV6-5 and TRBJ1-2; D not resolved. Looked up from germline, CDR1 is MNHEY and CDR2 is SVGAGI. The V gene lost 6 bases and the J gene lost 2 bases, with 10 bases spanning the gap. The CDR3 is 13 residues long. The CDR3 loop is CASRRGVNYGYTF. The CDR3 DNA reads TGTGCCAGCAGAAGAGGTGTCAACTATGGCTACACCTTC.

This chain links TRBV11-1 with TRBJ2-2; 7 nucleotides align to TRBD1. Trimming at V came to 5 bases and at J to 6 bases, leaving 6 bases not matched to a gene. The germline gives CDR1 SGHAT, CDR2 FQDESV (reference sequence). This CDR3 region has 14 residues. As DNA, the CDR3 is TGTGCCAGCAGCCATAATACAGGGGCCGGGGAGCTGTTTTTT. It codes for CASSHNTGAGELFF.

The CDR3 DNA sequence: TGTGCCAGCAGCCTTTTCAGGGGGGAACTAGCCAAAAACATTCAGTACTTC. It is translated as CASSLFRGELAKNIQYF. This chain joins TRBV5-6 and TRBJ2-4, with a possible D match to TRBD1 (7 bases). This CDR3 has 17 amino acids. CDR1 and CDR2 from the germline V gene are SGHDT and YYEEEE. V gave up 4 bases and J gave up 0 bases, with 17 bases separating them.

CDR3 DNA: TGTGCCACCAGTGAGATGAGCGGGGATACGCAGTATTTT. Translation gives CATSEMSGDTQYF. The genes are TRBV24-1 and TRBJ2-3, with a tentative D call TRBD2 (6 bases). The germline V gene encodes CDR1 KGHDR and CDR2 SFDVKD. The CDR3 has 13 amino acids. Between the trimmed V and J ends, which lost 4 bases and 6 bases, there was a span of 10 bases.

This sequence joins TRBV30 and TRBJ2-7; 9 bases are shared with TRBD2. CDR1 is GTSNPN and CDR2 is SVGIG in the germline V gene (reference sequence). The J segment lost 7 bases and the V segment lost 5 bases, leaving 15 bases of the junction unmatched. The CDR3 consists of 15 residues. CDR3 sequence reads: CAWRAPLAGQSEQYF. Here the CDR3 DNA reads TGTGCCTGGCGAGCCCCCCTAGCGGGACAGTCGGAGCAGTACTTC.

The CDR3 is CASNRKKNEQYF. CDR3 nucleotide sequence: TGTGCCAGCAACCGCAAGAAGAACGAGCAGTACTTC. The chain employs TRBV9 and TRBJ2-7; D is ambiguous. CDR1 and CDR2 (germline): SGDLS, YYNGEE. V was clipped by 6 bases and J by 5 bases, with 12 bases between them. This CDR3 comprises 12 residues.

This clone came up a few times. The genes are TRBV23-1 and TRBJ1-5; 8 positions agree with TRBD1. TRBV23-1 has ORF status, its function being uncertain. With V trimmed by 9 bases and J by 0 bases, 4 bases remained unmatched. The CDR3 contains 14 residues. The CDR3 nucleotides read TGCGCCAGTAAGGACAGGGATAGCAATCAGCCCCAGCATTTT. Protein sequence: CASKDRDSNQPQHF.

This chain joins TRBV19 and TRBJ1-1; 8 bases fit TRBD1. The V gene's germline CDR1 is LNHDA and CDR2 SQIVND (reference sequence). The CDR3 contains 14 residues. Trimming took 3 bases from V and 4 from J; bases not matched to a gene: 4. Written as DNA, the CDR3 is TGTGCCAGTAGTATGGGTCAGGGGGCCACTGAAGCTTTCTTT. As protein: CASSMGQGATEAFF.

The rearrangement links TRBV14 to TRBJ1-2; a weak D match, TRBD1 (6 bases). V lost 2 bases and J 6 bases, leaving 16 bases between the germline ends. This CDR3 contains 15 residues. Germline assignment: CDR1 SGHDN and CDR2 FVKESK. The CDR3 reads CASSQPGTPQDGYTF. CDR3 in DNA: TGTGCCAGCAGCCAACCGGGGACACCTCAGGATGGCTACACCTTC.

The chain uses TRBV29-1 and TRBJ2-3; no clear D gene. The CDR3 spans 12 residues. Per the germline V gene, CDR1 is SQVTM and CDR2 is ANQGSEA. The V end lost 4 bases, the J end lost 3 bases, and 8 bases lay between the germline ends. DNA of the CDR3: TGCAGCGTTGTTGTACGGACAGATACGCAGTATTTT. Residues: CSVVVRTDTQYF.

The chain links TRBV6-5 to TRBJ1-1, with a tentative D call TRBD1 (5 bases). Germline-derived CDR1 and CDR2 are MNHEY and SVGAGI. V lost 2 bases and J lost 7, with 11 bases in between. The CDR3 is 13 residues long. The chain's CDR3 is CASSYAGTVEAFF. In DNA, the CDR3 is TGTGCCAGCAGTTACGCCGGGACGGTTGAAGCTTTCTTT.

The chain carries TRBV5-1 and TRBJ2-5; 12 positions agree with TRBD2. Germline V gives CDR1 SGHRS, CDR2 YFSETQ. CDR3 size: 19 residues. The J segment lost 3 bases and the V segment lost 4 bases, leaving 16 bases of the junction unmatched. CDR3 sequence (DNA): TGCGCCAGCAGCGTAATGACTAGCGGGAGCGCCGGTCCTAAAGAGACCCAGTACTTC. It encodes CASSVMTSGSAGPKETQYF.

This chain links TRBV14 with TRBJ1-1; D is perhaps TRBD1 (5 bases). Per germline, CDR1 SGHDN and CDR2 FVKESK. V lost 1 base to trimming and J lost 11 bases, with 14 bases between them. The CDR3 loop spans 13 amino acids. The CDR3 spells CASSQGLGRAAFF. CDR3 nucleotide sequence: TGTGCCAGCAGCCAAGGATTGGGCAGGGCGGCTTTCTTT.

A single count supports this clone. V gene TRBV4-2 combines with J gene TRBJ2-3; 9 bases are shared with TRBD2. This CDR3 contains 15 residues. V gave up 0 bases and J gave up 11 bases; unmatched junction bases: 9. Germline CDR1 LGHNA, CDR2 YNFKEQ. As DNA, the CDR3 is TGTGCCAGCAGCCAAGATCAAACTAGCGGGCACCGGCAGTATTTT. Translation gives CASSQDQTSGHRQYF.